Ten or more counts support the clone carrying this TCR beta chain. Its antigen is currently unknown. This specimen comes from a study of T cells after posttransplantation cyclophosphamide. The CDR3 is made up of 15 amino acids. The germline V and J ends were trimmed by 1 base and 3 bases, with 13 bases remaining between them. The germline gives CDR1 LNHDA, CDR2 SQIVND (reference sequence). Findings and caveats of the study: Recipient CMV seropositivity and CMV reactivation strongly tracked TRB clonality. Donor CD8+ memory clones often dominated recipient blood repertoires at later times.

Libraries were prepared by immunoSEQ multiplex PCR; TCRdb keeps only in-frame clonotypes and omits some of them. The sample lists 44,000 or so clones, none appearing once, the ten largest making up 2.2%. This TCR derives from a middle-aged man in good health, CMV-negative, and a related stem cell transplant donor. The chain employs TRBV19 and TRBJ2-7, with a weak D call TRBD2 (5 bases). The sample comprised PBMCs. The CDR3, as DNA: TGTGCCAGTAGTATAGTTGGCGGGCAATACTACGAGCAGTACTTC. This encodes CASSIVGGQYYEQYF.